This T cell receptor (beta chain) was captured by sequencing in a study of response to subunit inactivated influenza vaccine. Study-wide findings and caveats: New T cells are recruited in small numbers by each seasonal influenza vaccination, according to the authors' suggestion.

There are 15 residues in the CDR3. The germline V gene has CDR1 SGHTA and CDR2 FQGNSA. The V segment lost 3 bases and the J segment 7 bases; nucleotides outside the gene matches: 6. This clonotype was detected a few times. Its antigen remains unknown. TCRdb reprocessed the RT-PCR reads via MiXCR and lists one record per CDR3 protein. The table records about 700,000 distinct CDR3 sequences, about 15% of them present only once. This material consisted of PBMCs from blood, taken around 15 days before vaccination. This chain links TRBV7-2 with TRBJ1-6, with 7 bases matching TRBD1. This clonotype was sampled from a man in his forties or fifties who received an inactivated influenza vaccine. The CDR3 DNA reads TGTGCCAGCAGCTTTTTAGGGGGCCCCAATTCACCCCTCCACTTT. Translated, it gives CASSFLGGPNSPLHF. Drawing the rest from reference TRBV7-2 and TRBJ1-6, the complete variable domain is GAGVSQSPSNKVTEKGKDVELRCDPISGHTALYWYRQSLGQGLEFLIYFQGNSAPDKSGLPSDRFSAERTGGSVSTLTIQRTQQEDSAVYLCASSFLGGPNSPLHFGNGTRLTVT.